One TCR beta chain is described in this entry. Looked up from germline, CDR1 is SGHAT and CDR2 is FQDESV (reference sequence). Trimming at V came to 5 bases and at J to 2 bases, leaving 9 bases not matched to a gene. This CDR3 comprises 16 residues. This record belongs to a study of PD-1 blockade in classical Hodgkin lymphoma. Study overall: Intravenous infusions of nivolumab 3 mg/kg reached patients every 2 weeks.

Each of the patients experienced relapse following autologous stem cell transplantation, and their brentuximab vedotin exposure differed. Magnetic negative selection purified CD4+ T cells from thawed PBMCs. The repertoire was sequenced with immunoSEQ multiplex PCR; TCRdb's copy has only in-frame clones and lacks some. The sample yields 30,000 to 40,000 clones, 90% seen once. This clonotype was obtained from a human donor with classical Hodgkin lymphoma. The chain employs TRBV11-1 and TRBJ2-3; 8 bases align to TRBD1. Sequenced material: CD4+ T cells from blood, taken at baseline. The CDR3 region is CASSPDREWTTDTQYF. CDR3 in DNA: TGTGCCAGCAGCCCGGACAGGGAGTGGACCACAGATACGCAGTATTTT.